Shown below are 18 T cell receptor beta chains from a single sample sequenced in a study of OX40 agonist ivuxolimab in advanced cancers. Profiled with immunoSEQ multiplex PCR; TCRdb holds only in-frame clones, not every one. The data show 3,600 or so clones, about 73% seen once. The material sequenced was CD4+ or CD8+ T cells sorted from blood, taken in a trial of the OX40 agonist ivuxolimab. The receptor source for this set is an adult with an advanced solid tumor such as melanoma, head and neck, liver or kidney cancer.

The chain combines TRBV13 with TRBJ1-1; TRBD1 is a possible D gene (5 bases). The CDR3 runs 15 residues. Germline V gives CDR1 PRHDT, CDR2 FYEKMQ (reference sequence). The germline V and J ends were trimmed by 5 bases and 4 bases, with 17 bases remaining between them. The CDR3 DNA sequence: TGTGCCAGCAGCCCATCCGGGACGCAGACCACTGAAGCTTTCTTT. Amino acid sequence: CASSPSGTQTTEAFF.

This clone was seen more than once but under ten times. The genes are TRBV4-1 and TRBJ2-7, with a weak D call TRBD2 (5 bases). CDR3 size: 13 residues. Germline V gives CDR1 MGHRA, CDR2 YSYEKL. V lost 8 bases to trimming and J lost 5 bases, with 16 bases between them. This CDR3 reads CASGAVPSHEQYF. The CDR3 DNA follows: TGCGCCAGCGGAGCGGTTCCCTCTCACGAGCAGTACTTC.

The chain joins TRBV5-1 to TRBJ1-1; no firm D call. CDR3 size: 13 residues. Trimming removed 2 bases at V and 1 base at J, with 6 bases between. The germline V gene encodes CDR1 SGHRS and CDR2 YFSETQ. As DNA, the CDR3 is TGCGCCAGCAGCTTAACGGGGAACACTGAAGCTTTCTTT. Amino acids: CASSLTGNTEAFF. Complete variable domain (other parts from reference TRBV5-1 and TRBJ1-1): KAGVTQTPRYLIKTRGQQVTLSCSPISGHRSVSWYQQTPGQGLQFLFEYFSETQRNKGNFPGRFSGRQFSNSRSEMNVSTLELGDSALYLCASSLTGNTEAFFGQGTRLTVV.

The count of this clone is one. This chain links TRBV4-1 with TRBJ1-4; D not resolved. CDR3 length: 18 amino acids. Trimming took off 5 bases at V and 0 bases at J, with 19 bases between the two ends. Per germline, CDR1 MGHRA and CDR2 YSYEKL. CDR3 nucleotides: TGCGCCAGCAGCTCAAAAAACTTCTTTCTTGCAACTAATGAAAAACTGTTTTTT. This translates into CASSSKNFFLATNEKLFF.

The chain combines TRBV10-2 with TRBJ1-2; D possibly corresponds to TRBD1 (6 bases). The germline V gene encodes CDR1 WSHSY and CDR2 SAAADI. The CDR3 has 13 residues. V gave up 9 bases and J gave up 1 base, with 12 bases separating them. CDR3 coding DNA: TGCGCCAGTTTACAGGGAGTTAACTATGGCTACACCTTC. Residues: CASLQGVNYGYTF.

The chain uses TRBV9 and TRBJ2-7; 8 positions match TRBD2. Trimming cost V 3 bases and J 6 bases; bases outside gene matches: 5. There are 13 residues in the CDR3. Germline V gene lookup returns CDR1 SGDLS and CDR2 YYNGEE. The CDR3 is CASSATLAGEQYF. The CDR3 nucleotides are TGTGCCAGCAGCGCCACGCTAGCGGGCGAGCAGTACTTC.

The V call is TRBV7-9, the J call TRBJ2-2, with TRBD1 matching 11 bases. Germline values: CDR1 SEHNR, CDR2 FQNEAQ (reference sequence). The CDR3 has 17 residues. J gave up 6 bases and V 5 bases, and 11 bases lay outside the gene matches. CDR3 sequence (DNA): TGTGCCAGCAGCGTCACAACATGGGGACAGGGGGCCGGGGAGCTGTTTTTT. Translation gives CASSVTTWGQGAGELFF.

This clone was observed a few times. This chain links TRBV4-2 with TRBJ2-1, with TRBD1 matching 7 bases. The CDR3 runs 13 residues. The germline V gene encodes CDR1 LGHNA and CDR2 YNFKEQ. V lost 8 bases and J lost 0; bases outside the gene matches: 1. The CDR3 loop reads CASRQGSYNEQFF. The CDR3 region has the DNA TGTGCCAGCCGACAGGGCTCCTACAATGAGCAGTTCTTC.

The chain recombines TRBV7-3 with TRBJ2-1; TRBD1 matches 7 bases. The CDR3 consists of 13 residues. J lost 9 bases, V lost 6 bases, and 8 bases had no gene match. Looked up from germline, CDR1 is SGHTA and CDR2 is FQGTGA. The CDR3, as DNA: TGTGCCAGCAGTCGAACAGGGGCAGGTGAGCAGTTCTTC. It yields the protein CASSRTGAGEQFF.

By its share, this clone is medium-sized (0.01 to 0.1%). The chain recombines TRBV9 with TRBJ2-3; 14 bases align to TRBD2. Trimming removed 4 bases from V and 4 bases from J; junction bases left unmatched: 5. The germline gives CDR1 SGDLS, CDR2 YYNGEE. The CDR3 has 16 residues. CDR3 nucleotide sequence: TGTGCCAGCAGCACAGGGACTAGCGGGGGTGCAGATACGCAGTATTTT. Translation gives CASSTGTSGGADTQYF.

CDR3 bases: TGCGCCAGCAGCCAAGTTAAAAAGGGGGACACTGAAGCTTTCTTT. It specifies CASSQVKKGDTEAFF. The rearrangement uses TRBV4-1 and TRBJ1-1, with a weak D call TRBD1 (6 bases). Trimming left V 1 base short and J 3 bases short, with 12 bases between. The CDR3 runs 15 residues. CDR1 MGHRA and CDR2 YSYEKL come from the germline V gene.

This clone was found a few times. The rearrangement joins TRBV7-9 to TRBJ1-5; D remains ambiguous. The germline V gene encodes CDR1 SEHNR and CDR2 FQNEAQ (reference sequence). This CDR3 contains 13 residues. V lost 5 bases to trimming and J lost 7 bases, with 12 bases between them. CDR3 sequence reads: CASSPDSHQPQHF. DNA for the CDR3: TGTGCCAGCAGCCCCGACTCCCACCAGCCCCAGCATTTT.

This chain joins TRBV9 and TRBJ2-7, with TRBD1 matching 10 bases. V lost 3 bases to trimming and J lost 3 bases; unmatched junction nucleotides: 6. This CDR3 has 15 amino acids. The germline V gene encodes CDR1 SGDLS and CDR2 YYNGEE. The CDR3 reads CASSGGRDRGYEQYF. The CDR3, as DNA: TGTGCCAGCAGCGGGGGGAGGGACAGGGGCTACGAGCAGTACTTC. Drawing the rest from reference TRBV9 and TRBJ2-7, the complete variable domain is DSGVTQTPKHLITATGQRVTLRCSPRSGDLSVYWYQQSLDQGLQFLIQYYNGEERAKGNILERFSAQQFPDLHSELNLSSLELGDSALYFCASSGGRDRGYEQYFGPGTRLTVT.

The V gene is TRBV27, the J gene TRBJ1-1, with 7 bases matching TRBD1. CDR3 length: 15 amino acids. After removal of 3 bases from V and 0 bases from J, the junction contained 4 bases not matched to a gene. Looked up from germline, CDR1 is MNHEY and CDR2 is SMNVEV (reference sequence). Here the CDR3 reads CASSFTGALNTEAFF. The CDR3 nucleotides are TGTGCCAGCAGTTTTACAGGGGCTCTGAACACTGAAGCTTTCTTT.

The V and J genes are TRBV9 and TRBJ2-3; 8 bases are a match to TRBD1. V was clipped by 2 bases and J by 6 bases; unmatched bases: 8. Germline CDR1 reads SGDLS; CDR2 reads YYNGEE. The CDR3 covers 15 residues. CDR3 bases: TGTGCCAGCAGCGTGTTTAGACAGGGGTTTGATACGCAGTATTTT. Its translation: CASSVFRQGFDTQYF.

The chain combines TRBV30 with TRBJ2-7; D is perhaps TRBD1 (5 bases). The germline V gene has CDR1 GTSNPN and CDR2 SVGIG (reference sequence). Trimming stripped 4 bases from V and 4 bases from J, with 17 bases between. The CDR3 contains 14 residues. CDR3 in amino acids: CAWTPTAQVYEQYF. CDR3 nucleotides: TGTGCCTGGACCCCCACCGCACAGGTTTACGAGCAGTACTTC.

CDR3 DNA: TGTGCCAGCAGCTTAGGGCTAGCGGAGTACGAGCAGTACTTC. Translation: CASSLGLAEYEQYF. The J gene is TRBJ2-7, the V gene TRBV7-2, with TRBD2 matching 7 bases. This CDR3 spans 14 amino acids. V lost 1 base to trimming and J lost 4 bases; unmatched junction nucleotides: 4. CDR1 and CDR2 from the germline V gene are SGHTA and FQGNSA.

This clone has only one observation. The genes are TRBV6-5 and TRBJ2-5; 7 bases are shared with TRBD1. Per germline, CDR1 MNHEY and CDR2 SVGAGI. The V and J ends lost 2 bases and 5 bases, in that order; junction bases with no gene match: 11. The CDR3 runs 16 residues. The CDR3 DNA reads TGTGCCAGCAGTTACCTCCCCGGACAGGCCCGGGAGACCCAGTACTTC. It specifies CASSYLPGQARETQYF.